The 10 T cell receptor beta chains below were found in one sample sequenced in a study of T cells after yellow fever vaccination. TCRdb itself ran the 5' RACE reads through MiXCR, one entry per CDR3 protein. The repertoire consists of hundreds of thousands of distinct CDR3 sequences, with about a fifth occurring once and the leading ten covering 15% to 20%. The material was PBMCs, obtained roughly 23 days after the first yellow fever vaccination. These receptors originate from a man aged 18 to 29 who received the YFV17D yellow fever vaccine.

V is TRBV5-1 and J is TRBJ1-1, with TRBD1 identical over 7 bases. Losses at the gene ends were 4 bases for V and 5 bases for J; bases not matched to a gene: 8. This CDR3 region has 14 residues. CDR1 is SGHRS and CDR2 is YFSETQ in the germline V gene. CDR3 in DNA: TGCGCCAGCAGCACCGAGACAGGGAGGACTGAAGCTTTCTTT. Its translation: CASSTETGRTEAFF.

The CDR3 DNA follows: TGCGCCAGCAGGAAAACAGGGGACTATGAAGCTTTCTTT. This translates into CASRKTGDYEAFF. The chain joins TRBV5-1 to TRBJ1-1; 7 bases are a match to TRBD1. The CDR3 totals 13 residues. Trimming took 5 bases from V and 7 from J; bases not matched to a gene: 8. Germline V lookup: CDR1 SGHRS, CDR2 YFSETQ.

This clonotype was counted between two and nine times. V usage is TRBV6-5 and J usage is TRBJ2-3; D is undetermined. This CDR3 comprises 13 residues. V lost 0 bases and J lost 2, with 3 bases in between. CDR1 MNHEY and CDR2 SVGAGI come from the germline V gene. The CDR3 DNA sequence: TGTGCCAGCAGTTACTCGATCACAGATACGCAGTATTTT. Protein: CASSYSITDTQYF.

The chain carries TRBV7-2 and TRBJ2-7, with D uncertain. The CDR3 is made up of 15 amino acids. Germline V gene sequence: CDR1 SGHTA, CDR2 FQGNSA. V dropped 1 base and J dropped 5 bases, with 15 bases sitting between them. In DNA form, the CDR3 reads TGTGCCAGCAGCTTAGGTGGATCTAAGACCCACGAGCAGTACTTC. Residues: CASSLGGSKTHEQYF. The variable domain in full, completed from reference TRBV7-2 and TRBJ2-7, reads GAGVSQSPSNKVTEKGKDVELRCDPISGHTALYWYRQSLGQGLEFLIYFQGNSAPDKSGLPSDRFSAERTGGSVSTLTIQRTQQEDSAVYLCASSLGGSKTHEQYFGPGTRLTVT.

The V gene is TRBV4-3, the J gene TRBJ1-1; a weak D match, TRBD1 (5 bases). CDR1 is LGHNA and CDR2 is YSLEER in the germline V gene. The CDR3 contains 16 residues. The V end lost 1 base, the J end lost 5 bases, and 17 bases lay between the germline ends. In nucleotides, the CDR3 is TGCGCCAGCAGCCAAGGTGGGACGCCCGTGGGGACTGAAGCTTTCTTT. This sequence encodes CASSQGGTPVGTEAFF.

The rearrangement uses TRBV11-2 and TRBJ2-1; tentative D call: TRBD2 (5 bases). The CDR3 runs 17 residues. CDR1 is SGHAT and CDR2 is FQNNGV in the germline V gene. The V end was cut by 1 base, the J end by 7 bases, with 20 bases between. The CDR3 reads CASSLGRTLGVGNEQFF. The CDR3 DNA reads TGTGCCAGCAGCTTAGGGAGGACTTTGGGAGTCGGGAATGAGCAGTTCTTC.

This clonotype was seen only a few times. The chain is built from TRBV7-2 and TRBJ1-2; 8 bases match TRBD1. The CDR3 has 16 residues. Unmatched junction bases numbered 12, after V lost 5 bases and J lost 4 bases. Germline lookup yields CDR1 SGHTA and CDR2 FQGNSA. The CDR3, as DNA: TGTGCCAGCAGCAGTGGACAGGGAGGCTTAGGCTATGGCTACACCTTC. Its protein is CASSSGQGGLGYGYTF. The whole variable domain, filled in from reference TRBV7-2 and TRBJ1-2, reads GAGVSQSPSNKVTEKGKDVELRCDPISGHTALYWYRQSLGQGLEFLIYFQGNSAPDKSGLPSDRFSAERTGGSVSTLTIQRTQQEDSAVYLCASSSGQGGLGYGYTFGSGTRLTVV.

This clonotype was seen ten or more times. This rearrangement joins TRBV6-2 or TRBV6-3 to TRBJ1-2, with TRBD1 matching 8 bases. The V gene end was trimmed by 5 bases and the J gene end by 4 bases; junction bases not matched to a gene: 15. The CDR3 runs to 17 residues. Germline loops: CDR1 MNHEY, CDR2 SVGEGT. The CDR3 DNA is TGTGCCAGCAGTCAATCATCGACAGGGGATTCCAGCTATGGCTACACCTTC. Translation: CASSQSSTGDSSYGYTF.

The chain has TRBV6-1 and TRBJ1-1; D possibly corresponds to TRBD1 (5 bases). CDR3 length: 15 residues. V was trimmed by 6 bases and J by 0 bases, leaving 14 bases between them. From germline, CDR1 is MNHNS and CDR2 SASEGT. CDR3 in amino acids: CASRIHQGMNTEAFF. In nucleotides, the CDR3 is TGTGCCAGCAGGATCCATCAGGGCATGAACACTGAAGCTTTCTTT.

The CDR3 protein is CASSVVEDWQQNTGELFF. CDR3 in DNA: TGTGCCAGCAGCGTAGTAGAAGATTGGCAGCAAAACACCGGGGAGCTGTTTTTT. The rearrangement uses TRBV9 and TRBJ2-2, with unresolved D. The CDR3 is made up of 18 amino acids. Germline lookup yields CDR1 SGDLS and CDR2 YYNGEE. The ends were cut back, 0 bases at V and 2 bases at J, with 17 bases in the middle.